This T cell receptor beta chain stems from a study of cytotoxic CD8 clonotypes in ibrutinib-treated CLL. Turning to this clone: No antigen is known for it.

Broader study findings: Contraction or stability on treatment was seen for public clonotypes, which were uncommon. The study sampled sustained-remission and progressing patients at different times.

The CDR3 loop spans 15 amino acids. Germline assignment: CDR1 SGHAT and CDR2 FQNNGV. V lost 7 bases and J 3 bases, leaving 13 bases between the germline ends. The method was immunoSEQ multiplex PCR; TCRdb's version includes in-frame clones alone and lacks a portion of them. The sample yields approximately 150,000 clones, roughly 84% seen once. V gene TRBV11-2 combines with J gene TRBJ2-6; weak D call: TRBD1 (6 bases). The sequence was collected from a human donor with chronic lymphocytic leukemia. The sequences come from PBMCs, collected at disease progression, from a patient treated with ibrutinib. CDR3 amino acids: CASTITGFGANVLTF. The CDR3 DNA reads TGTGCCAGCACCATAACAGGGTTTGGGGCCAACGTCCTGACTTTC. Full variable domain (remainder filled in from reference TRBV11-2 and TRBJ2-6): EAGVAQSPRYKIIEKRQSVAFWCNPISGHATLYWYQQILGQGPKLLIQFQNNGVVDDSQLPKDRFSAERLKGVDSTLKIQPAKLEDSAVYLCASTITGFGANVLTFGAGSRLTVL.